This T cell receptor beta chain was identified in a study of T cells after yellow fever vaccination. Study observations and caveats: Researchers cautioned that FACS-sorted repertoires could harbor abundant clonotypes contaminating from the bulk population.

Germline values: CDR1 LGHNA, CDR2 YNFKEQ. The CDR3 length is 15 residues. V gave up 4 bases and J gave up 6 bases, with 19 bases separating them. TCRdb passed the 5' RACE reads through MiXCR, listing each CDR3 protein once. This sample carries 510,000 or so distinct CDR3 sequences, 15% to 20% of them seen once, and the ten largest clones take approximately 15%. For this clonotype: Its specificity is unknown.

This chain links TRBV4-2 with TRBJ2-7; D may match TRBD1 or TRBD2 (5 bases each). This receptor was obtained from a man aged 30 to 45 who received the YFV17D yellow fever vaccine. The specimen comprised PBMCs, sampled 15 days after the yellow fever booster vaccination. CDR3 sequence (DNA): TGTGCCAGCAGCCCGGGGCACCTCTGCAGGTCCGAGCAGTACTTC. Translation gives CASSPGHLCRSEQYF.